This TCR beta chain was identified in a study of CD8 T cells in Susac syndrome. The authors reverse transcribed about 0.5 to 1 ug RNA with random hexamers. TCRdb recomputed calls from the immunoSEQ multiplex PCR reads with MiXCR, one row per CDR3 protein. Of 53,000 or so distinct CDR3 sequences listed, under 95% were seen once; the top ten hold roughly 0.58%. V lost 5 bases and J 5 bases, leaving 7 bases between the germline ends. The CDR3 loop spans 11 amino acids. The germline gives CDR1 SEHNR, CDR2 FQNEAQ (reference sequence). The clonotype originates from a human donor in good health. The chain combines TRBV7-9 with TRBJ2-7; no definite D call. Input material: CD8+ T cells from PBMCs. The CDR3 spells CASSPNHEQYF. The CDR3 region has the DNA TGTGCCAGCAGCCCGAACCACGAGCAGTACTTC.